This is a list of T cell receptor beta chains from one sample in a study of T-cell memory formation after mild COVID-19. TCRdb recomputed calls from the 5' RACE reads with MiXCR, one row per CDR3 protein. The table lists 250,000 to 300,000 distinct CDR3 sequences, 15% to 20% of them singletons, with more than 20% in the top ten. Source material: PBMCs or a T cell subset sorted from them (not recorded which). These receptors originate from a young man who had mild COVID-19 (a few samples of this study predate the infection). Cell type and time point are not known. The CDR3 runs from the conserved cysteine through the conserved F or W. Fields, in order: D gene, J gene, CDR3 length, V gene, clone size, CDR3 protein, CDR3 DNA. D genes are given only for firm matches. Clone size appears in some rows only: once, few, many, or a class for an expanded clone.

NA,TRBJ2-1,15,TRBV5-1,NA,CASSLGPISNNEQFF,TGCGCCAGCAGCTTGGGACCGATCTCGAACAATGAGCAGTTCTTC
NA,TRBJ1-1,13,TRBV12-3/TRBV12-4,NA,CASSPQWVNRAFF,TGTGCCAGCAGCCCCCAGTGGGTCAACAGGGCCTTCTTT
TRBD1,TRBJ2-3,17,TRBV5-1,NA,CASSIRDRWTSTDTQYF,TGCGCCAGCAGCATACGGGACAGGTGGACTAGCACAGATACGCAGTATTTT
NA,TRBJ2-5,15,TRBV4-3,few,CASSQEGTGRETQYF,TGCGCCAGCAGCCAAGAAGGAACAGGAAGGGAGACCCAGTACTTC
TRBD1,TRBJ2-7,15,TRBV9,NA,CASSVELQGAHEQYF,TGTGCCAGCAGCGTAGAGCTACAGGGGGCACACGAGCAGTACTTC
NA,TRBJ2-7,15,TRBV20-1,NA,CSALPPGGLRNEQYF,TGCAGTGCCCTACCGCCCGGCGGACTTCGGAACGAGCAGTACTTC
NA,TRBJ2-3,14,TRBV6-5,NA,CASSAGLSTDTQYF,TGTGCCAGCAGTGCGGGACTTAGCACAGATACGCAGTATTTT
NA,TRBJ2-5,15,TRBV20-1,NA,CSAMLSGTFQETQYF,TGCAGTGCTATGTTGTCCGGGACCTTCCAAGAGACCCAGTACTTC
NA,TRBJ2-5,13,TRBV5-6,NA,CASRIKQATTQYF,TGTGCCAGCAGGATCAAACAGGCGACAACCCAGTACTTC
TRBD1,TRBJ2-5,16,TRBV7-3,few,CASSSQGQGAWETQYF,TGTGCCAGCAGCTCCCAGGGACAGGGGGCGTGGGAGACCCAGTACTTC
NA,TRBJ2-2,14,TRBV5-1,NA,CASSLGQAAGELFF,TGCGCCAGCAGCTTGGGACAGGCGGCCGGGGAGCTGTTTTTT
TRBD1,TRBJ2-2,21,TRBV6-2/TRBV6-3,few,CASSPPQDRGLGVDRTGELFF,TGTGCCAGCAGCCCTCCACAAGACAGGGGGCTTGGGGTTGACCGGACCGGGGAGCTGTTTTTT
NA,TRBJ2-7,11,TRBV20-1,NA,CSARRTYEQYF,TGCAGTGCTAGACGGACCTACGAGCAGTACTTC
TRBD2,TRBJ2-5,12,TRBV7-9,NA,CASSLDGGASDF,TGTGCCAGCAGCTTAGACGGGGGGGCCTCGGACTTC
NA,TRBJ2-3,14,TRBV5-1,few,CASSLGPLTDTQYF,TGCGCCAGCAGCTTGGGCCCCCTCACAGATACGCAGTATTTT
TRBD2,TRBJ2-1,14,TRBV20-1,few,CSAPPGLAGFEQFF,TGCAGTGCGCCTCCGGGACTAGCGGGGTTTGAGCAGTTCTTC
TRBD2,TRBJ2-3,17,TRBV5-1,few,CASSLTLAGGGADTQYF,TGCGCCAGCAGCTTGACCCTAGCGGGGGGAGGAGCAGATACGCAGTATTTT
NA,TRBJ1-1,13,TRBV6-5,NA,CASRRPRNTEAFF,TGTGCCAGCAGGCGACCCAGGAACACTGAAGCTTTCTTT
NA,TRBJ2-2,15,TRBV5-1,many,CASSLALMNTGELFF,TGCGCCAGCAGCTTGGCGCTTATGAACACCGGGGAGCTGTTTTTT
TRBD1,TRBJ1-4,15,TRBV5-4,NA,CASSLGGTGREKLFF,TGTGCCAGCAGCCTGGGGGGGACAGGGCGCGAAAAACTGTTTTTT
NA,TRBJ2-1,13,TRBV5-1,many,CASEDQGSGEQFF,TGCGCCAGCGAGGACCAGGGGTCCGGTGAGCAGTTCTTC
TRBD1,TRBJ1-4,16,TRBV7-2,few,CASSTGQVSTNEKLFF,TGTGCCAGCAGCACCGGACAGGTTTCAACTAATGAAAAACTGTTTTTT
NA,TRBJ2-3,16,TRBV9,few,CASSVLGGTYTDTQYF,TGTGCCAGCAGCGTCCTGGGGGGGACATACACAGATACGCAGTATTTT
NA,TRBJ2-1,14,TRBV7-9,few,CASRIDGTNNEQFF,TGTGCCAGCAGGATAGACGGGACAAACAATGAGCAGTTCTTC
TRBD2,TRBJ2-3,16,TRBV9,few,CASSVGVAGVTDTQYF,TGTGCCAGCAGCGTAGGGGTAGCGGGGGTCACAGATACGCAGTATTTT
NA,TRBJ1-2,16,TRBV10-3,NA,CAISETGQSTSYGYTF,TGTGCCATCAGTGAGACAGGACAGAGTACATCCTATGGCTACACCTTC
NA,TRBJ2-2,15,TRBV5-1,few,CASSLARINTGELFF,TGCGCCAGCAGCTTGGCCAGGATCAACACCGGGGAGCTGTTTTTT
NA,TRBJ1-1,13,TRBV6-6,NA,CASNNGGGTEAFF,TGTGCCAGCAACAACGGGGGAGGAACTGAAGCTTTCTTT
NA,TRBJ2-2,14,TRBV11-3,NA,CASSLAPLAGELFF,TGTGCCAGCAGCTTAGCCCCCCTGGCCGGGGAGCTGTTTTTT
TRBD2,TRBJ2-2,15,TRBV5-1,NA,CASSTGLAATGELFF,TGCGCCAGCAGCACGGGACTAGCGGCGACCGGGGAGCTGTTTTTT
NA,TRBJ2-7,14,TRBV4-3,many,CASSQGDRFYEQYF,TGCGCCAGCAGCCAAGGAGACAGGTTCTACGAGCAGTACTTC
NA,TRBJ1-1,13,TRBV5-1,few,CASSLAGLSSAFF,TGCGCCAGCAGCTTGGCGGGGTTAAGTTCGGCTTTCTTT
NA,TRBJ1-1,14,TRBV7-2,NA,CASSLDRGTPEAFF,TGTGCCAGCAGCTTAGACAGAGGGACCCCTGAAGCTTTCTTT
NA,TRBJ2-3,14,TRBV2,few,CASSEATSMDTQYF,TGTGCCAGCAGTGAGGCTACTAGCATGGATACGCAGTATTTT
TRBD1,TRBJ1-5,13,TRBV6-5,few,CASQGQGGQPQHF,TGTGCCAGCCAAGGACAGGGAGGCCAGCCCCAGCATTTT
NA,TRBJ1-1,13,TRBV6-2/TRBV6-3,NA,CASSPGVHTEAFF,TGTGCCAGCAGCCCCGGGGTGCACACTGAAGCTTTCTTT
TRBD2,TRBJ2-7,14,TRBV7-8,few,CASSWTGTSYEQYF,TGTGCCAGCAGTTGGACCGGGACTAGCTACGAGCAGTACTTC
NA,TRBJ2-5,14,TRBV5-5,few,CASSLPDSEETQYF,TGTGCCAGCAGCTTGCCCGACAGTGAAGAGACCCAGTACTTC
NA,TRBJ1-4,16,TRBV5-1,many,CASSSSQGATNEKLFF,TGCGCCAGCAGCTCTTCCCAGGGCGCAACTAATGAAAAACTGTTTTTT
TRBD2,TRBJ2-4,16,TRBV18,few,CASSPPGTSGLSIQYF,TGTGCCAGCTCACCCCCCGGGACTAGCGGGTTGTCGATTCAGTACTTC
NA,TRBJ2-5,17,TRBV5-6,many,CASSTPPGNLGAETQYF,TGTGCCAGCAGCACACCGCCAGGGAATCTGGGGGCGGAGACCCAGTACTTC
TRBD1,TRBJ2-7,14,TRBV10-1,few,CASSDGTGEYEQYF,TGCGCCAGCAGTGATGGGACAGGGGAGTACGAGCAGTACTTC
NA,TRBJ2-1,14,TRBV12-3/TRBV12-4,NA,CASSPRQSYNEQFF,TGTGCCAGCAGTCCTCGACAGTCCTACAATGAGCAGTTCTTC
NA,TRBJ1-1,17,TRBV6-5,NA,CASSYGAGVTTDTEAFF,TGTGCCAGCAGTTACGGGGCCGGGGTAACGACGGACACTGAAGCTTTCTTT
NA,TRBJ1-1,11,TRBV20-1,NA,CSAAGNTEAFF,TGCAGTGCCGCCGGGAACACTGAAGCTTTCTTT
NA,TRBJ2-1,14,TRBV29-1,NA,CSVMDGLRSNEQFF,TGCAGCGTAATGGACGGTCTTAGAAGTAATGAGCAGTTCTTC
TRBD2,TRBJ2-5,14,TRBV5-4,many,CASSLRTRGETQYF,TGTGCCAGCAGCTTGAGGACTAGAGGAGAGACCCAGTACTTC
TRBD2,TRBJ2-1,17,TRBV5-1,few,CASSLEPSGAGANEQFF,TGCGCCAGCAGCTTGGAGCCTAGCGGGGCTGGGGCTAATGAGCAGTTCTTC
NA,TRBJ1-2,13,TRBV6-5,NA,CASSYGREVGYTF,TGTGCCAGCAGTTACGGCAGGGAAGTCGGCTACACCTTC
TRBD2,TRBJ2-3,16,TRBV7-8,many,CASSPGASGFTDTQYF,TGTGCCAGCAGCCCCGGGGCTAGCGGTTTCACAGATACGCAGTATTTT
NA,TRBJ2-5,15,TRBV20-1,few,CSATSVGRGPETQYF,TGCAGTGCTACCAGCGTAGGGCGGGGCCCAGAGACCCAGTACTTC
NA,TRBJ2-3,15,TRBV9,few,CASSPGPTSTDTQYF,TGTGCCAGCAGCCCGGGACCGACTAGCACAGATACGCAGTATTTT
NA,TRBJ2-1,13,TRBV4-3,NA,CASSQDRSGDQFF,TGCGCCAGCAGCCAAGATAGATCCGGAGACCAGTTCTTC
NA,TRBJ2-1,11,TRBV10-3,NA,CAISGTNEQFF,TGTGCCATCTCAGGGACAAATGAGCAGTTCTTC
TRBD1,TRBJ1-6,15,TRBV7-8,few,CASSRGQGFNSPLHF,TGTGCCAGCAGCCGGGGACAGGGGTTCAATTCACCCCTCCACTTT